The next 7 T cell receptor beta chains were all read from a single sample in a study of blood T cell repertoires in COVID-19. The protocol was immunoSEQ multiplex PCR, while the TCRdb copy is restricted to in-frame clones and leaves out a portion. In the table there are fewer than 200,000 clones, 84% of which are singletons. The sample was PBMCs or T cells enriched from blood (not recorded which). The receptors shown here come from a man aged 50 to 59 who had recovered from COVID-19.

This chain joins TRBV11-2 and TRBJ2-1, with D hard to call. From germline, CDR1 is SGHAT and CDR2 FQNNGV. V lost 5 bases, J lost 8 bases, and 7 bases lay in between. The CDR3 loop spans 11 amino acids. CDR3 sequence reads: CASSQAYEQFF. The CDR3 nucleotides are TGTGCCAGCAGCCAGGCCTATGAGCAGTTCTTC.

CDR3 loop: CAISDGQGVDSPLHF. The CDR3 bases are TGTGCCATCAGTGACGGACAGGGAGTGGATTCACCCCTCCACTTT. This rearrangement joins TRBV10-3 to TRBJ1-6; 8 bases are shared with TRBD1. There are 15 residues in the CDR3. Germline assignment: CDR1 ENHRY and CDR2 SYGVKD. J lost 8 bases, V lost 3 bases, and 6 bases had no gene match.

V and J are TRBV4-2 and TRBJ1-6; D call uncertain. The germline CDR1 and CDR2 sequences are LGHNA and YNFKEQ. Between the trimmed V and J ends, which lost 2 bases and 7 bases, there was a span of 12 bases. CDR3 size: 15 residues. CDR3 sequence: CASSQPSHLNSPLHF. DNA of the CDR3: TGTGCCAGCAGCCAACCTAGCCACCTCAATTCACCCCTCCACTTT.

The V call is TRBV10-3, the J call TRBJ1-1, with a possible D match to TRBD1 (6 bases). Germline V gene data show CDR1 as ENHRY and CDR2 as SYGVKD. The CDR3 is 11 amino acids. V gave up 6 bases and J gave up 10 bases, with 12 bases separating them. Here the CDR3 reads CAISQGIGAFF. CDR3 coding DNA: TGTGCCATCAGCCAGGGGATTGGAGCTTTCTTT.

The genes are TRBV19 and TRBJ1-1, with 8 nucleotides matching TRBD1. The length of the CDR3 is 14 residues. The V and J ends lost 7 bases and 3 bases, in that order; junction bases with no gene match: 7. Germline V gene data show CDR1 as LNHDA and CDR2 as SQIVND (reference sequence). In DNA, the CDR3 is TGTGCCAGTACCGTAGACAGGGGATACACTGAAGCTTTCTTT. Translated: CASTVDRGYTEAFF. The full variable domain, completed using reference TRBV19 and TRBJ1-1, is DGGITQSPKYLFRKEGQNVTLSCEQNLNHDAMYWYRQDPGQGLRLIYYSQIVNDFQKGDIAEGYSVSREKKESFPLTVTSAQKNPTAFYLCASTVDRGYTEAFFGQGTRLTVV.

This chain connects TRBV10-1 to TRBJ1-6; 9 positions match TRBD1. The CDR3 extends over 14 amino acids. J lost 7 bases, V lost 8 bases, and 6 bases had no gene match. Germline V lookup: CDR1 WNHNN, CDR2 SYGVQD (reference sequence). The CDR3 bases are TGCGCCAGCCAACAGGACAGGGGAAATTCACCCCTCCACTTT. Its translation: CASQQDRGNSPLHF.

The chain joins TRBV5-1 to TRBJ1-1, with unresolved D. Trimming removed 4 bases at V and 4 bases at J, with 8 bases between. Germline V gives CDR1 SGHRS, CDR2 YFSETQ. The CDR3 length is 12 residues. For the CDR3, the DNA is TGCGCCAGCAGCACAGCGGGCACTGAAGCTTTCTTT. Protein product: CASSTAGTEAFF.